These 24 T cell receptor beta chains were all obtained from the same sample, sequenced in a study of cytomegalovirus exposure and HLA in healthy donors. It was with 60 Vbeta and 13 Jbeta primers that the PCR ran. TCRdb's copy holds only in-frame clones and misses some; the assay was immunoSEQ multiplex PCR. The sample lists around 95,000 clones, approximately 82% seen once, with 3% to 4% in the top ten. The specimen was PBMCs. Source of these receptors: a female donor in good health and CMV-seropositive.

On this clone: Other DNA sequences in this specimen translate into the identical CDR3. The rearrangement links TRBV29-1 to TRBJ1-3; the D gene is possibly TRBD1 (5 bases). The germline V and J ends were trimmed by 6 bases and 2 bases, with 11 bases remaining between them. The CDR3 contains 13 residues. The germline gives CDR1 SQVTM, CDR2 ANQGSEA. The CDR3 DNA is TGCAGCGTCCCTATAGGGGCTGGAAACACCATATATTTT. It specifies CSVPIGAGNTIYF.

The chain combines TRBV27 with TRBJ2-1; D unresolved. Per germline, CDR1 MNHEY and CDR2 SMNVEV (reference sequence). Trimming pared 2 bases from V and 5 bases from J, leaving 13 bases between. The CDR3 totals 15 residues. The CDR3 bases are TGTGCCAGCAGTTTACAGGCGATTCTACACAATGAGCAGTTCTTC. This encodes CASSLQAILHNEQFF.

The rearrangement joins TRBV9 to TRBJ2-2; D uncertain. With 3 bases removed from V and 6 bases from J, the gap between germline ends came to 6 bases. The CDR3 spans 12 residues. Germline assignment: CDR1 SGDLS and CDR2 YYNGEE. Here the CDR3 reads CASSAVSGELFF. CDR3 DNA: TGTGCCAGCAGCGCCGTCTCCGGGGAGCTGTTTTTT.

The chain carries TRBV6-5 and TRBJ2-2; perhaps TRBD1 as D (6 bases). Germline V gene lookup returns CDR1 MNHEY and CDR2 SVGAGI. The CDR3 length is 12 residues. V lost 8 bases, J lost 4 bases, and 8 bases lay in between. CDR3 residues: CASHRATGELFF. The CDR3 DNA follows: TGTGCCAGCCACAGGGCCACCGGGGAGCTGTTTTTT.

The chain joins TRBV5-5 to TRBJ2-5; D possibly corresponds to TRBD1 (6 bases). Trimming took off 1 base at V and 2 bases at J, with 9 bases between the two ends. CDR1 SGHKS and CDR2 YYEKEE come from the germline V gene (reference sequence). The CDR3 length is 14 residues. CDR3 DNA: TGTGCCAGCAGCTTGACACAGGGACAAGAGACCCAGTACTTC. It yields the protein CASSLTQGQETQYF.

The V gene is TRBV29-1, the J gene TRBJ2-5, with 7 positions matching TRBD1. After removal of 6 bases from V and 5 bases from J, the junction contained 6 bases not matched to a gene. The V gene's germline CDR1 is SQVTM and CDR2 ANQGSEA. There are 12 residues in the CDR3. The DNA for the CDR3 is TGCAGCGTCCGACAGGGCGGGGAGACCCAGTACTTC. Amino acid sequence: CSVRQGGETQYF.

V usage is TRBV25-1 and J usage is TRBJ2-6; D possibly corresponds to TRBD1 (5 bases). The CDR3 runs 17 residues. V was pared by 2 bases and J by 2 bases, with 13 bases between. Germline CDR1 is MGHDK and CDR2 is SYGVNS. CDR3 amino acids: CASSELRAGPGANVLTF. The DNA for the CDR3 is TGTGCCAGCAGTGAACTCAGGGCAGGGCCTGGGGCCAACGTCCTGACTTTC. Based on the CDR3 plus reference TRBV25-1 and TRBJ2-6, the full variable domain is EADIYQTPRYLVIGTGKKITLECSQTMGHDKMYWYQQDPGMELHLIHYSYGVNSTEKGDLSSESTVSRIRTEHFPLTLESARPSHTSQYLCASSELRAGPGANVLTFGAGSRLTVL.

The CDR3 nucleotides read TGTGCCAGCAGCCCCTCCGGACATCCCACGCAGTATTTT. Translated, it gives CASSPSGHPTQYF. The J gene is TRBJ2-3, the V gene TRBV7-9, with D possibly TRBD1 on 5 matching bases. V gave up 5 bases and J gave up 9 bases, with 15 bases separating them. The V gene's germline CDR1 is SEHNR and CDR2 FQNEAQ (reference sequence). This CDR3 spans 13 amino acids.

In its sample, this clone was seen a few times. This chain joins TRBV5-1 and TRBJ2-7; 7 bases align to TRBD1. The junction had 10 bases not matched to a gene; V was cut back by 2 bases and J by 2 bases. From germline, CDR1 is SGHRS and CDR2 YFSETQ. The CDR3 extends over 16 amino acids. The CDR3 sequence is CASSLDRVSQTYEQYF. The CDR3 nucleotides read TGCGCCAGCAGCTTAGACAGGGTATCGCAGACCTACGAGCAGTACTTC.

The chain combines TRBV5-1 with TRBJ2-1; no clear D gene. The germline gives CDR1 SGHRS, CDR2 YFSETQ. Trimming stripped 7 bases from V and 7 bases from J, with 9 bases between. The CDR3 is made up of 11 amino acids. The CDR3 spells CASGAGNEQFF. CDR3 in DNA: TGCGCCAGCGGAGCCGGGAATGAGCAGTTCTTC.

CDR3 nucleotides: TGTGCCAGCAGTGAATTCGGGACAGTATTCTACGAGCAGTACTTC. Encoded protein: CASSEFGTVFYEQYF. The chain is built from TRBV25-1 and TRBJ2-7; 7 nucleotides align to TRBD1. CDR1 and CDR2 from the germline V gene are MGHDK and SYGVNS. V lost 1 base and J lost 3; bases outside the gene matches: 6. The CDR3 covers 15 residues.

CDR3 in amino acids: CARTRTSANTDTQYF. In nucleotides, the CDR3 is TGTGCCAGGACACGGACTAGCGCCAACACAGATACGCAGTATTTT. The J gene is TRBJ2-3, the V gene TRBV2, with 9 nucleotides matching TRBD2. From germline, CDR1 is SNHLY and CDR2 FYNNEI. The CDR3 has 15 amino acids. The J segment lost 2 bases and the V segment lost 9 bases, leaving 9 bases of the junction unmatched.

This clone was recorded only once. The gene calls are TRBV6-5 and TRBJ2-1; 11 bases are shared with TRBD2. CDR3 length equals 15 residues. The trim removed 6 bases at V and 9 bases at J, leaving 10 bases unmatched. Germline CDR1 MNHEY, CDR2 SVGAGI. The CDR3: CASSYSGRAGGEQFF. CDR3 bases: TGTGCCAGCAGCTATAGCGGGAGGGCCGGTGGTGAGCAGTTCTTC.

V gene TRBV28 combines with J gene TRBJ2-3; 10 bases fit TRBD1. Germline assignment: CDR1 MDHEN and CDR2 SYDVKM. There are 14 residues in the CDR3. Germline trimming cut 7 bases from V and 4 bases from J; bases unmatched to any gene: 5. CDR3 protein: CASILDRGSDTQYF. The CDR3 DNA reads as TGTGCCAGCATCTTGGACAGGGGGTCAGATACGCAGTATTTT.

The V and J genes are TRBV27 and TRBJ2-3; tentatively, D is TRBD1 (6 bases). Germline loops: CDR1 MNHEY, CDR2 SMNVEV (reference sequence). V was pared by 5 bases and J by 2 bases, with 17 bases between. The CDR3 totals 16 residues. In nucleotides, the CDR3 is TGTGCCAGCAGTGTCCCCCCGGGACACCACACAGATACGCAGTATTTT. This encodes CASSVPPGHHTDTQYF.

The chain uses TRBV6-5 and TRBJ2-5, with TRBD1 matching over 8 bases. Germline V gives CDR1 MNHEY, CDR2 SVGAGI. The junction had 5 bases not matched to a gene; V was cut back by 2 bases and J by 3 bases. This CDR3 is 15 amino acids long. The CDR3 reads CASSYTRQGKETQYF. DNA of the CDR3: TGTGCCAGCAGTTACACCCGACAGGGGAAAGAGACCCAGTACTTC.

This rearrangement joins TRBV5-6 to TRBJ2-3; D remains unclear. Deletions cut 3 bases from V and 8 bases from J, with 10 bases between. Germline values: CDR1 SGHDT, CDR2 YYEEEE. The CDR3 runs 12 residues. CDR3 nucleotides: TGTGCCAGCAGCTCCGACCCGGGTACGCAGTATTTT. This translates into CASSSDPGTQYF. Supplemented by reference TRBV5-6 and TRBJ2-3, the full variable domain reads DAGVTQSPTHLIKTRGQQVTLRCSPKSGHDTVSWYQQALGQGPQFIFQYYEEEERQRGNFPDRFSGHQFPNYSSELNVNALLLGDSALYLCASSSDPGTQYFGPGTRLTVL.

V usage is TRBV13 and J usage is TRBJ2-3; 12 nucleotides agree with TRBD2. The J segment lost 6 bases and the V segment lost 4 bases, leaving 5 bases of the junction unmatched. Germline CDR1 PRHDT, CDR2 FYEKMQ (reference sequence). The CDR3 totals 15 residues. The CDR3 DNA reads as TGTGCCAGCAGCTACAGACTAGCGGGGGTTGATACGCAGTATTTT. Translation gives CASSYRLAGVDTQYF.

The chain is built from TRBV4-1 and TRBJ2-1; 7 nucleotides agree with TRBD2. Germline trimming cut 2 bases from V and 4 bases from J; bases unmatched to any gene: 5. Germline-derived CDR1 and CDR2 are MGHRA and YSYEKL. The CDR3 is 15 residues long. CDR3 coding DNA: TGCGCCAGCAGCCAACCCGGGAGGACTTACAATGAGCAGTTCTTC. This codes for CASSQPGRTYNEQFF.

The chain couples TRBV7-9 to TRBJ1-1, with unresolved D. V was pared by 3 bases and J by 4 bases, with 9 bases between. CDR3 length equals 13 residues. The V gene's germline CDR1 is SEHNR and CDR2 FQNEAQ (reference sequence). The CDR3: CASSFFGGTEAFF. Written as DNA, the CDR3 is TGTGCCAGCAGCTTCTTTGGCGGCACTGAAGCTTTCTTT.

The V call is TRBV7-6, the J call TRBJ2-7, with no clear D. CDR3 length: 13 amino acids. Trimming removed 4 bases from V and 0 bases from J, with 7 bases in between. Germline V gives CDR1 SGHVS, CDR2 FNYEAQ. The CDR3 coding sequence is TGTGCCAGCAGCTCCGACAACTCCTACGAGCAGTACTTC. It translates to CASSSDNSYEQYF.

The chain joins TRBV7-9 to TRBJ2-1; the D is unclear. Germline V gene lookup returns CDR1 SEHNR and CDR2 FQNEAQ (reference sequence). V lost 6 bases, J lost 5 bases, and 17 bases lay in between. The CDR3 loop spans 15 amino acids. The CDR3 DNA is TGTGCCAGCAGACCCGGTCGGTTGTCCAACAATGAGCAGTTCTTC. This sequence encodes CASRPGRLSNNEQFF.

This chain joins TRBV5-4 and TRBJ2-5, with 13 bases identical to TRBD2. From germline, CDR1 is SGHNT and CDR2 YYREEE (reference sequence). The J segment lost 4 bases and the V segment lost 2 bases, leaving 2 bases of the junction unmatched. This CDR3 is 15 amino acids long. Here the CDR3 DNA reads TGTGCCAGCAGCTTAACTAGCGGGAGGGCAGAGACCCAGTACTTC. Translation: CASSLTSGRAETQYF.

This clone showed up just a few times. This CDR3 reads CASSIGQGTGTDTQYF. CDR3 nucleotide sequence: TGTGCCAGTAGTATAGGGCAGGGTACTGGCACAGATACGCAGTATTTT. The chain couples TRBV19 to TRBJ2-3; D might be TRBD1 (5 bases). Looked up from germline, CDR1 is LNHDA and CDR2 is SQIVND (reference sequence). The CDR3 runs to 16 residues. V shed 1 base and J shed 1 base, with 12 bases lying between them.